The 20 T cell receptor beta chains in this list originate from one sample, sequenced in a study of control samples from healthy donors and cancer patients. Profiling relied on immunoSEQ multiplex PCR, and the TCRdb table lists in-frame clones only, not all of them. The data contain 130,000 to 150,000 clones, about nine tenths of them seen just once; the ten biggest clones take up approximately 2.9%. The sample taken for sequencing was blood. All receptors come from a man aged 25-45 years in good health.

This chain connects TRBV27 to TRBJ2-7, with no clear D. The CDR3 sequence is 11 residues long. Germline-derived CDR1 and CDR2 are MNHEY and SMNVEV (reference sequence). The germline V and J ends were trimmed by 5 bases and 2 bases, with 4 bases remaining between them. The CDR3 sequence is CASSSPYEQYF. The CDR3 DNA is TGTGCCAGCAGTAGCCCCTACGAGCAGTACTTC.

This rearrangement joins TRBV14 to TRBJ2-7, with D perhaps TRBD1 or TRBD2 (5 bases each). Per germline, CDR1 SGHDN and CDR2 FVKESK. V lost 6 bases and J lost 3, with 15 bases in between. This CDR3 spans 14 amino acids. CDR3 sequence: CASSKRGSLYEQYF. The CDR3 DNA is TGTGCCAGCAGTAAGAGGGGATCCCTCTACGAGCAGTACTTC.

This clone has at least ten counts. The chain recombines TRBV19 with TRBJ1-5; 10 bases map to TRBD1. The CDR3 has 15 residues. CDR1 is LNHDA, CDR2 SQIVND, per germline (reference sequence). The V and J ends lost 7 bases and 4 bases, in that order; junction bases with no gene match: 7. This CDR3 is CASIVEGQGNQPQHF. Written as DNA, the CDR3 is TGTGCCAGTATTGTTGAGGGACAGGGGAATCAGCCCCAGCATTTT.

This clone has just one count. The rearrangement uses TRBV7-9 and TRBJ1-2; TRBD1 might be the D (5 bases). With 5 bases removed from V and 6 bases from J, the gap between germline ends came to 19 bases. CDR1 SEHNR and CDR2 FQNEAQ come from the germline V gene (reference sequence). There are 15 residues in the CDR3. The CDR3 loop is CASSEGGAGYNGYTF. CDR3 in DNA: TGTGCCAGCAGCGAAGGCGGGGCAGGGTACAATGGCTACACCTTC.

J is TRBJ1-6 and V is TRBV13; TRBD1 is a possible D gene (5 bases). Germline CDR1 and CDR2: PRHDT and FYEKMQ (reference sequence). The CDR3 spans 15 residues. With 5 bases removed from V and 2 bases from J, the gap between germline ends came to 10 bases. CDR3 sequence reads: CASSTTETYNSPLHF. CDR3 coding DNA: TGTGCCAGCAGCACGACAGAAACCTATAATTCACCCCTCCACTTT.

The rearrangement uses TRBV10-3 and TRBJ1-1; TRBD1 agrees at 8 bases. CDR3 length: 16 residues. Per germline, CDR1 ENHRY and CDR2 SYGVKD. Losses at the gene ends were 4 bases for V and 3 bases for J; bases not matched to a gene: 10. CDR3 sequence (DNA): TGTGCCATCAGTGGAACGCTACAGGGGGACGACACTGAAGCTTTCTTT. The encoded protein is CAISGTLQGDDTEAFF.

CDR3 sequence: CASREPSTDTQYF. The DNA of the CDR3 is TGTGCCAGCAGGGAGCCTAGCACAGATACGCAGTATTTT. This rearrangement joins TRBV6-4 to TRBJ2-3; D uncertain. Germline CDR1 and CDR2: MRHNA and SNTAGT. The V end lost 6 bases, the J end lost 0 bases, and 7 bases lay between the germline ends. This CDR3 comprises 13 residues.

This clone was counted a few times. The chain links TRBV23-1 to TRBJ2-1, with a weak D call TRBD1 (7 bases). TRBV23-1 is an ORF; its function is uncertain. The CDR3 has 18 amino acids. Trimming removed 2 bases at V and 0 bases at J, with 17 bases between. The CDR3 DNA sequence: TGCGCCAGCAGTCAAGGGACAGAAGGAGGGGGCTCCTACAATGAGCAGTTCTTC. This gives the protein CASSQGTEGGGSYNEQFF.

This rearrangement joins TRBV24-1 to TRBJ2-2; unclear D gene. The CDR3 loop spans 16 amino acids. Per germline, CDR1 KGHDR and CDR2 SFDVKD. With 9 bases removed from V and 4 bases from J, the gap between germline ends came to 20 bases. CDR3 sequence reads: CATPSPVNPSTGELFF. DNA for the CDR3: TGTGCCACCCCTAGTCCGGTGAACCCGAGCACCGGGGAGCTGTTTTTT.

This clone was seen once. The genes are TRBV7-6 and TRBJ2-2; no firm D call. Trimming took off 1 base at V and 2 bases at J, with 8 bases between the two ends. The CDR3 is 15 amino acids. CDR1 is SGHVS, CDR2 FNYEAQ, per germline. CDR3 in DNA: TGTGCCAGCAGCTTAGGCAGACTTAACACCGGGGAGCTGTTTTTT. It translates to CASSLGRLNTGELFF.

This chain connects TRBV5-4 to TRBJ1-6; 7 nucleotides match TRBD1. CDR3 length equals 16 residues. Germline lookup yields CDR1 SGHNT and CDR2 YYREEE (reference sequence). The V segment lost 4 bases and the J segment 7 bases; nucleotides outside the gene matches: 11. As DNA, the CDR3 is TGTGCCAGCAGCCCAGGGACAGACTATCCAAATTCACCCCTCCACTTT. Encoded protein: CASSPGTDYPNSPLHF. Full variable domain (remainder filled in from reference TRBV5-4 and TRBJ1-6): ETGVTQSPTHLIKTRGQQVTLRCSSQSGHNTVSWYQQALGQGPQFIFQYYREEENGRGNFPPRFSGLQFPNYSSELNVNALELDDSALYLCASSPGTDYPNSPLHFGNGTRLTVT.

The chain links TRBV5-1 to TRBJ2-7, with a weak D call TRBD2 (5 bases). The length of the CDR3 is 16 residues. V lost 0 bases to trimming and J lost 1 base, with 14 bases between them. Germline V CDR1 and CDR2: SGHRS, YFSETQ. CDR3 nucleotide sequence: TGCGCCAGCAGCTTGGCACCCGGGGTTGGTTCCTACGAGCAGTACTTC. It yields the protein CASSLAPGVGSYEQYF.

This chain joins TRBV25-1 and TRBJ2-7, with 10 bases lining up with TRBD1. The germline CDR1 and CDR2 sequences are MGHDK and SYGVNS. V dropped 9 bases and J dropped 7; count of bases not matched to a gene: 12. The CDR3 is 14 amino acids. The CDR3 protein is CASNPGQGTREQYF. The CDR3 nucleotides read TGTGCCAGTAACCCGGGACAGGGGACGCGGGAGCAGTACTTC.

This chain joins TRBV5-1 and TRBJ1-1; 7 positions agree with TRBD1. The CDR3 sequence is 15 residues long. V shed 4 bases, J shed 0 bases, and the junction held 6 bases outside the gene matches. The germline V gene encodes CDR1 SGHRS and CDR2 YFSETQ. The CDR3 is CASSDPGQMNTEAFF. The CDR3 DNA reads as TGCGCCAGCAGCGATCCGGGACAGATGAACACTGAAGCTTTCTTT.

This clone was recorded only once. The CDR3 loop reads CASSLGQASYEQYF. The CDR3, as DNA: TGTGCCAGCAGCCTTGGACAGGCGTCCTACGAGCAGTACTTC. The chain couples TRBV7-2 to TRBJ2-7, with 7 bases that match TRBD1. Germline CDR1 and CDR2: SGHTA and FQGNSA. The CDR3 covers 14 residues. V trimming: 5 bases; J trimming: 1 base; junction bases outside the gene matches: 5. The variable domain in full, with the rest retrieved from reference TRBV7-2 and TRBJ2-7, is GAGVSQSPSNKVTEKGKDVELRCDPISGHTALYWYRQSLGQGLEFLIYFQGNSAPDKSGLPSDRFSAERTGGSVSTLTIQRTQQEDSAVYLCASSLGQASYEQYFGPGTRLTVT.

The genes are TRBV3-1 (or the pseudogene TRBV3-2) and TRBJ2-7; the match to TRBD2 covers 12 bases. V was pared by 0 bases and J by 5 bases, with 8 bases of the junction left unmatched. Germline CDR1 is LGHDT and CDR2 is YNNKEL (reference sequence). This CDR3 is 17 amino acids long. This chain's CDR3 is CASSQDWLAGGSNEQYF. CDR3 coding DNA: TGTGCCAGCAGCCAAGATTGGCTAGCGGGGGGGAGCAACGAGCAGTACTTC.

The chain recombines TRBV7-6 with TRBJ1-5; the match to TRBD1 covers 7 bases. Looked up from germline, CDR1 is SGHVS and CDR2 is FNYEAQ. The V segment lost 5 bases and the J segment 3 bases; nucleotides outside the gene matches: 7. This CDR3 contains 15 residues. The CDR3 sequence: CASSPWTGTNQPQHF. CDR3 DNA sequence: TGTGCCAGCAGCCCCTGGACAGGTACCAATCAGCCCCAGCATTTT.

The V gene is TRBV6-6, the J gene TRBJ1-1; D possibly corresponds to TRBD1 (5 bases). The CDR3 is made up of 14 amino acids. Germline CDR1 is MNHNY and CDR2 is SVGAGI (reference sequence). V lost 8 bases and J 1 base, leaving 14 bases between the germline ends. The CDR3 protein is CASRGTAPNTEAFF. The CDR3 bases are TGTGCCAGCCGGGGGACCGCCCCGAACACTGAAGCTTTCTTT.

V and J are TRBV12-3 or TRBV12-4 and TRBJ1-2, with D tentatively TRBD1 (5 bases). The CDR3 loop spans 13 amino acids. V was cut by 3 bases and J by 3 bases, with 8 bases left in between. The CDR3 spells CASSLGRDYGYTF. The DNA for the CDR3 is TGTGCCAGCAGTTTGGGACGGGACTATGGCTACACCTTC.

V is TRBV4-1 and J is TRBJ1-1, with 8 bases lining up with TRBD1. Germline-derived CDR1 and CDR2 are MGHRA and YSYEKL. The CDR3 has 18 residues. The junction had 14 bases not matched to a gene; V was cut back by 0 bases and J by 5 bases. Written as DNA, the CDR3 is TGCGCCAGCAGCCAAGATTATAACAGGGGGTACAAGAGGACTGAAGCTTTCTTT. Translation gives CASSQDYNRGYKRTEAFF.